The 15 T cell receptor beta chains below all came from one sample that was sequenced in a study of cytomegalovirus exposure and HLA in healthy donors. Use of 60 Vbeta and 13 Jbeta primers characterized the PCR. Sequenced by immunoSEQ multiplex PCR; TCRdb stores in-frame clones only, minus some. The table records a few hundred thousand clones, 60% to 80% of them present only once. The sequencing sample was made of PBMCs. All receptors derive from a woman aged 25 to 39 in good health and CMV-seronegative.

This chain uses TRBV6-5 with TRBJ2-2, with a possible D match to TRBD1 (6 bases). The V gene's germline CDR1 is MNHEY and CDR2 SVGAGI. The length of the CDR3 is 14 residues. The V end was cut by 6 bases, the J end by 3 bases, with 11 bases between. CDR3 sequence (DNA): TGTGCCAGCAGGAGTGCAGGGGACACCGGGGAGCTGTTTTTT. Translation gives CASRSAGDTGELFF.

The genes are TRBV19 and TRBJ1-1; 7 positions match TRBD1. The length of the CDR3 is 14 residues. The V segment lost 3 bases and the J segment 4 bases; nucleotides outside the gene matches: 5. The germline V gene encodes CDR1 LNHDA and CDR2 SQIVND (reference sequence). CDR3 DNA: TGTGCCAGTAGTATCAATCCAGGGGGCACTGAAGCTTTCTTT. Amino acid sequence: CASSINPGGTEAFF.

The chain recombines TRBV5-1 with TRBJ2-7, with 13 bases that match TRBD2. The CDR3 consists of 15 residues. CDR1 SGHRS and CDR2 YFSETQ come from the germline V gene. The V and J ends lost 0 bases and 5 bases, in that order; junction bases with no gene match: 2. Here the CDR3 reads CASSLGGLAGDEQYF. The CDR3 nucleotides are TGCGCCAGCAGCTTGGGAGGACTAGCGGGAGACGAGCAGTACTTC. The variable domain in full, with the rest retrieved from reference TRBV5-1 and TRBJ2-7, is KAGVTQTPRYLIKTRGQQVTLSCSPISGHRSVSWYQQTPGQGLQFLFEYFSETQRNKGNFPGRFSGRQFSNSRSEMNVSTLELGDSALYLCASSLGGLAGDEQYFGPGTRLTVT.

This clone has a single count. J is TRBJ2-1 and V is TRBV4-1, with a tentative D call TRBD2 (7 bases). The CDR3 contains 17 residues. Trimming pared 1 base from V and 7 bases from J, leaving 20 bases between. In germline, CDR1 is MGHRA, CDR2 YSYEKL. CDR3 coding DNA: TGCGCCAGCAGCCAAGGGACTAGGGGGGGGAAGAGGAATGAGCAGTTCTTC. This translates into CASSQGTRGGKRNEQFF.

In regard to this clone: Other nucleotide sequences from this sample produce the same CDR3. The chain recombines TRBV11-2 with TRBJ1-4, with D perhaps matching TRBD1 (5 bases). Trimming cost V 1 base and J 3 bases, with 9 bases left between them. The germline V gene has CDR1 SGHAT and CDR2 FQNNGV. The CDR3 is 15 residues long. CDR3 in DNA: TGTGCCAGCAGCTTAGTGGGGGGAGCTAATGAAAAACTGTTTTTT. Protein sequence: CASSLVGGANEKLFF.

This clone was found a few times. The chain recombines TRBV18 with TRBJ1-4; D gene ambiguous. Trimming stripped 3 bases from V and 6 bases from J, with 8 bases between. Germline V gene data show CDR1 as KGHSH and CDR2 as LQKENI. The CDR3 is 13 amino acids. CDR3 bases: TGTGCCAGCTCACCGGGTGCGGATGAAAAACTGTTTTTT. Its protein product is CASSPGADEKLFF. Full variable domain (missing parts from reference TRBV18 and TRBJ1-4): NAGVMQNPRHLVRRRGQEARLRCSPMKGHSHVYWYRQLPEEGLKFMVYLQKENIIDESGMPKERFSAEFPKEGPSILRIQQVVRGDSAAYFCASSPGADEKLFFGSGTQLSVL.

CDR3: CASSVDSGTGELFF. In DNA, the CDR3 is TGTGCCAGCAGTGTAGATAGCGGGACCGGGGAGCTGTTTTTT. V gene TRBV2 combines with J gene TRBJ2-2, with TRBD2 matching over 7 bases. V trimming: 4 bases; J trimming: 5 bases; junction bases outside the gene matches: 4. Germline-derived CDR1 and CDR2 are SNHLY and FYNNEI. The CDR3 has 14 residues.

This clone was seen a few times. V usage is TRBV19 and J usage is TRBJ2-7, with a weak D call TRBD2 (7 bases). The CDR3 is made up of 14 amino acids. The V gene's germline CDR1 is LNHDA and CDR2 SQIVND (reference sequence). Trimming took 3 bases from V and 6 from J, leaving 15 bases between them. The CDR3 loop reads CASSMGRGTGEQYF. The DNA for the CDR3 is TGTGCCAGTAGTATGGGGAGGGGGACGGGCGAGCAGTACTTC.

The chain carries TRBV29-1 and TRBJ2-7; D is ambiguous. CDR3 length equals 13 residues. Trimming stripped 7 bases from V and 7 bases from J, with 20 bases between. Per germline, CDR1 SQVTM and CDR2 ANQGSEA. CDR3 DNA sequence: TGCAGCGCTGCCCAGTCTGGGCTTCGGGAGCAGTACTTC. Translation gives CSAAQSGLREQYF.

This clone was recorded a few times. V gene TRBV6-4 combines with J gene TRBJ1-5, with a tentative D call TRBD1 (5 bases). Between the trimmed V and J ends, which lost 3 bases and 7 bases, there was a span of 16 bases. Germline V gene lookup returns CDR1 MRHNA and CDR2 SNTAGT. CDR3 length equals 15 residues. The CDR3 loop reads CASSELAWGWQPQHF. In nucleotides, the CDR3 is TGTGCCAGCAGTGAACTCGCCTGGGGCTGGCAGCCCCAGCATTTT.

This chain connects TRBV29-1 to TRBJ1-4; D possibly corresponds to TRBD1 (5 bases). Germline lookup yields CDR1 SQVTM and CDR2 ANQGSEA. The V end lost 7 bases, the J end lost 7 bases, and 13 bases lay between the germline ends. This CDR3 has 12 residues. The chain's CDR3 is CSAGGGSEKLFF. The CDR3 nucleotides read TGCAGCGCCGGGGGGGGAAGTGAAAAACTGTTTTTT.

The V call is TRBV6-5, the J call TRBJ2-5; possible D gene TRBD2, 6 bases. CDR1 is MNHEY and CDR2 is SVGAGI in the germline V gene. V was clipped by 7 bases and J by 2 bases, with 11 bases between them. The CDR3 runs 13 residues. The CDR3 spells CASTGRKQETQYF. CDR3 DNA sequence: TGTGCCAGCACTGGGAGGAAGCAAGAGACCCAGTACTTC.

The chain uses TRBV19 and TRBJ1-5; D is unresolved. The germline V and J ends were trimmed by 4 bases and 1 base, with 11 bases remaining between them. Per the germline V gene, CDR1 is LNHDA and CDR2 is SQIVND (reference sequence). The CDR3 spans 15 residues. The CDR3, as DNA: TGTGCCAGTAGTAGTCGATCGGGGAGCAATCAGCCCCAGCATTTT. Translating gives CASSSRSGSNQPQHF.

CDR3 in amino acids: CASSPPTSGSSWETQYF. The CDR3 nucleotides are TGTGCCAGCAGCCCCCCGACTAGCGGGAGTTCGTGGGAGACCCAGTACTTC. This chain connects TRBV7-3 to TRBJ2-5; 12 positions match TRBD2. Germline V CDR1 and CDR2: SGHTA, FQGTGA. The CDR3 is made up of 17 amino acids. The ends lost 5 bases at V and 5 bases at J; junction bases unmatched: 12.

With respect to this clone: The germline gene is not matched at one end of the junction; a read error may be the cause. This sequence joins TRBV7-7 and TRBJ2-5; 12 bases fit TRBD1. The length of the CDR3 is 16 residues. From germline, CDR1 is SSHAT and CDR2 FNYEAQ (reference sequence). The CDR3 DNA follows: TGTGCTAGCAGCCGGGACAGGGGGCCCTTGGGAGAGACCCAGTACTTC. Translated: CASSRDRGPLGETQYF.